A selection of T cell receptor beta chains follows, all from one sample in a study of blood T cell repertoires in COVID-19. Clones were read by immunoSEQ multiplex PCR, and TCRdb kept only the in-frame ones, dropping some. Among 150,000 to 200,000 clones listed, about 84% were seen once. Sequencing was carried out using peripheral blood. The receptors derive from a woman in her 30s with acute or convalescent COVID-19. Both conserved end residues are part of each CDR3. Each record gives: clone size, J gene, CDR3 length, V gene, D gene, CDR3 DNA, CDR3 protein. D genes are given only for firm matches. Size is stated for part of the rows, as once, few or many counts, or as a class when the clone is expanded.

-	TRBJ1-5	15	TRBV18	-	TGTGCCAGCTCACCGTCGACAGGCGCCCTCCAGCCCCAGCATTTT	CASSPSTGALQPQHF
-	TRBJ1-2	12	TRBV27	TRBD1	TGTGCCAGCAGTTTCGACAGGGCAGGCTACACCTTC	CASSFDRAGYTF
many	TRBJ1-6	15	TRBV7-2	-	TGTGCCAGCAGTCAGGGGACAAGGTATAATTCACCCCTCCACTTT	CASSQGTRYNSPLHF
-	TRBJ2-5	14	TRBV14	-	TGTGCCAGCAGCCGACCAGACTTCCAAGAGACCCAGTACTTC	CASSRPDFQETQYF
-	TRBJ1-2	15	TRBV25-1	-	TGTGCCAGCAGTGAATCCCAGGGAAGGGTTTATGGCTACACCTTC	CASSESQGRVYGYTF
-	TRBJ1-5	13	TRBV12-3/TRBV12-4	-	TGTGCCAGCCGGGGGACCGGCAATCAGCCCCAGCATTTT	CASRGTGNQPQHF
-	TRBJ1-1	14	TRBV9	-	TGTGCCAGCAGCGTAGCGGCCAGGGACACTGAAGCTTTCTTT	CASSVAARDTEAFF
-	TRBJ1-2	14	TRBV7-9	-	TGTGCCAGCAGCTTAAGTTCTACAGGTCTGGGCTACACCTTC	CASSLSSTGLGYTF
-	TRBJ1-6	13	TRBV12-3/TRBV12-4	-	TGTGCCAGCAGTTTTGACAGTGGGGGCACCCTCCACTTT	CASSFDSGGTLHF
-	TRBJ2-7	12	TRBV18	TRBD2	TGTGCCAGCTCACGGACTAGTAACGAGCAGTACTTC	CASSRTSNEQYF
-	TRBJ1-6	12	TRBV28	-	TGTGCCAGCAGTTTACGGGATTCACCCCTCCACTTT	CASSLRDSPLHF
-	TRBJ1-2	13	TRBV28	TRBD1	TGTGCCAGCAGAGCGACAGGGGACTATGGCTACACCTTC	CASRATGDYGYTF
-	TRBJ2-5	15	TRBV7-6	-	TGTGCCAGCAGCACAGGACCGGGCCCACAAGAGACCCAGTACTTC	CASSTGPGPQETQYF
once	TRBJ2-5	16	TRBV7-6	TRBD2	TGTGCCAGCAGCTGGGTTGGCGGGGGGGCCCAAGAGACCCAGTACTTC	CASSWVGGGAQETQYF